This T cell receptor beta chain was obtained from a study of cytomegalovirus exposure and HLA in healthy donors (dated by TCRdb to the late 2010s). Context from the whole study: An earlier analysis of some 600 of the donors reported over 250 Gb of sequence data and 117 million unique TCR beta sequences obtained from approximately 180 million T cells. Roughly 290 gigabases of sequencing data and around 85 million unique TCR sequences made up an early release that covered fewer than 650 HLA-typed donors. Of the 300 to 500 genotyped donors, approximately 80% were placed in the genetic ancestry cluster associated with self-reported Caucasian donors. The aim of the study was to test whether cataloging public T cell receptors could identify signatures of past pathogen exposure. The study profiled the T cell repertoires of 500 to 800 subjects by immunosequencing and related them to cytomegalovirus serostatus. Besides the first cohort of approximately 670 subjects, a separate validation cohort made up of 120 different subjects was used. High-throughput TCR immunosequencing, statistical association of individual TCRs with disease status, and machine learning were combined to predict cytomegalovirus infection status. In a later analysis, previously published TCR beta repertoires from 670 or so donors were re-analyzed and high-resolution HLA genotyping was added so that TCR occurrence patterns could be studied. The later analysis used no new phenotypic data to find candidate immune exposures, relying instead on TCR beta sequences and their occurrence across donors. An earlier analysis of 587 of the donors used high-throughput TCR beta sequencing to judge whether each TCR beta V gene segment behaved as functional or pseudogenic. Donor age, sex, ethnicity and CMV serostatus were compiled together with the repertoire data. In a later genetic analysis, genome-wide SNP genotypes for 398 of the 666 donors were used, and that subset was treated as a discovery cohort. Every repertoire in the discovery cohort had been generated on one and the same sequencing platform. Class I and class II HLA loci were covered by the typing at four-digit resolution. Typing coverage differed by locus: A, B, C, DRB1 and DQB1 were typed in roughly 620-640 donors, DQA1 in about 560, DPA1 in 606, and DPB1 in 472. Because of strong linkage in the cohort, a handful of DR-DQ haplotypes were treated as single units for association and clustering. On average, around 200,000 unique TCR beta nucleotide sequences were sequenced per donor among 398 genotyped donors of the cohort, with around 19% of those sequences being non-productive.

The CDR3 measures 15 amino acids from cysteine to phenylalanine. The CDR3 DNA has 45 bases and is translated from base 1. According to the germline V gene, CDR1 reads MNHNS and CDR2 reads SASEGT. Trimming accounts for 2 bases at V and 2 bases at J, while the number of junction bases matched to no gene is 3. The study at large found these results: In a later analysis, TCR association rates were found to vary across HLA loci, with the most associated TCRs seen for DRB1 alleles and the fewest for HLA-C alleles. Correlated functional status among segregating V segments might be attributable to linkage disequilibrium, but an unknown experimental factor could not be ruled out. Roughly uniform sequencing depth across donors was assumed in presence/absence analyses, although this assumption may not hold. In a later analysis, HLA-associated TCR beta chains showed more clonal expansion and lower generation probabilities than non-associated chains that were equally common. A later genetic analysis reported fewer N-insertions in productive TCRs among donors in an Asian-associated ancestry cluster than the roughly 670-donor mean. The study listed over 150 TCR beta chains as associated with cytomegalovirus. According to the authors, the approach could potentially be generalized to other disease states and immunological phenotypes. While some public TCRs were present in many individuals, most TCR sequences turned up only very rarely across donors. HLA typing was unavailable for some donors at each locus, so association tests used only the typed subset. In both the original and validation cohorts, the classifier was reported to diagnose cytomegalovirus status with high specificity and sensitivity. Assigning TCR associations to individual alleles was difficult when HLA alleles, especially DR and DQ, strongly co-occurred. Specific HLA alleles were associated with 18,000 or so TCR beta sequences at a false discovery rate of 0.05 in a later analysis. A group of highly shared sequence variants was considered likely to be a technical artifact of the sequencing pipeline. In an earlier analysis of about 600 of the donors, most TCR beta V segments appeared in productive rearrangements about 87% or about 30% of the time, broadly matching IMGT annotations. The cohort was sequenced for TCR beta chains only, and without alpha or paired-chain data the features that could be detected were limited. Some IMGT-functional V segments, including TRBV6-2 and TRBV6-3, could not be told apart with the 87-base-pair reads, so those segments were excluded. The only immune exposure information available for the cohort was CMV serostatus. Most CMV-associated TCR beta chains appeared to be HLA-restricted in a later analysis, and the HLA associations seemed to be driven largely by CMV exposure. A later analysis reported that several top co-occurrence clusters appeared linked to parvovirus B19, influenza, CMV and Epstein-Barr virus. A further reported finding was that TCR beta sequences accurately predicted the HLA-A and HLA-B alleles for most subjects in the first cohort. An association between a missense DCLRE1C variant and V-gene and J-gene trimming of TCR beta chains was found in a later genetic analysis and replicated in an independent cohort. About 15 rarely observed V segments, including chromosome 9 orphons, were excluded from the earlier analysis of just under 600 of the donors because counts were too low. In vitro tests confirmed that a few of the cytomegalovirus-associated TCR beta chains recognize cytomegalovirus antigens.

Points on this clone: This clone's antigen is unknown. Base qualities are not recorded, but no much larger clone differs from it by a single base.

The cohort comprised several hundred healthy bone marrow donors. Cohort members were all nominally healthy when sampled, although unrecorded immune exposures were likely present. The donor tested CMV seropositive and was one of the 289 seropositive cohort members. A peripheral blood sample was collected from each donor, and TCR beta sequencing was performed on peripheral blood mononuclear cells. Genomic DNA extraction from the blood cell samples was performed with the Qiagen DNeasy Blood Extraction Kit. Libraries were built with the immunoSEQ multiplex PCR assay. For the multiplex PCR, a mixture combining 60 forward primers for TCR Vbeta segments and 13 reverse primers for TCR Jbeta segments was used. Amplification of the CDR3 region of rearranged TCR beta genes was performed with a multiplex PCR assay on genomic DNA. Amplified TCR beta libraries were sequenced as 87-base-pair reads on the Illumina HiSeq System. In the authors' own workflow: A later analysis counted about 80 million unique TCR beta chains across the 640 or so repertoires, and 10 million to 12 million of these chains were shared by at least two donors. Raw reads were error-corrected and collapsed into unique sequences with a nearest-neighbor algorithm that merged closely related sequences to remove PCR and sequencing errors. V, D and J gene segments were assigned by aligning CDR3 sequences to IMGT reference sequences. For a sequence to be retained, a match of at least six nucleotides to both a V gene segment and a J gene segment was required. Rearrangements were called productive when the CDR3 lacked stop codons and stayed in frame with V and J; all others were non-productive. Following IMGT convention, CDR3 was defined as the stretch from the second conserved V-encoded cysteine up to the conserved J-encoded phenylalanine. Sequences without an unambiguous match to a single V gene segment were excluded from the earlier analysis of about 600 of the donors. An earlier analysis of a few hundred of the donors called V segments functional above 56.7% productive rearrangements and segregating when the between-donor standard deviation exceeded 5%. A statistical classification framework was built to diagnose cytomegalovirus status from the catalog of TCR beta chain sequences. V and J gene assignment, in a later analysis, came from comparing TCR nucleotide sequences with IMGT/GENE-DB human TR gene sequences. The TCRdist pipeline was used in a later analysis to assign CDR3 sequences and most-parsimonious VDJ recombination scenarios. In a later analysis, each TCR beta chain was defined by its CDR3 amino acid sequence together with its V-gene family, and reads lacking a unique V-gene family were excluded. A later analysis removed over 500 highly shared, low-generation-probability nucleotide sequences to deal with suspected cross-contamination and a sequencing artifact. In a later analysis, a clonal expansion index for each public chain was calculated from normalized within-repertoire ranks of inferred template counts. Generation probabilities in a later analysis came from a VDJ recombination model fitted to out-of-frame rearrangements, and those results were checked against IGoR. A later analysis scored TCR-TCR, TCR-HLA and TCR-CMV co-occurrence with hypergeometric tests, applying a repertoire-size bias correction to TCR pairs. False discovery rates were estimated in a later analysis by permuting HLA or CMV assignments 20 times. In a later analysis, co-occurring TCRs were grouped using DBSCAN, with TCRdist sequence similarity added in when clustering inside HLA-allele-positive subsets. Repertoires with fewer than 30,000 or more than 120,000 public chains were left out of co-occurrence clustering, as were five repertoires with anomalous nucleotide sharing. Entries here come from immuneACCESS through TCRdb and include only in-frame sequences with V and J called. Some clones fail to appear in such tables; in the studies checked, an unresolved V gene covers under half of the shortfall, and the cause of the remainder is unknown. Clonal size and the V and J genes are those of that table, whereas D and trimming came from the DNA. Counted in this sample were 90,000 to 150,000 clones; around 60% of them appeared once. The ten largest account for 10% of the sample.

Sequencing was carried out using PBMCs. This sequence uses TRBV6-1 and TRBJ2-7; 10 bases in between match TRBD1. The receptor was isolated from a man aged 35 to 55 in good health and CMV-seropositive. The nucleotide sequence reads as follows: TGTGCCAGCAGTGAACGGACAGGGGGTACCTACGAGCAGTACTTC. This codes for CASSERTGGTYEQYF.